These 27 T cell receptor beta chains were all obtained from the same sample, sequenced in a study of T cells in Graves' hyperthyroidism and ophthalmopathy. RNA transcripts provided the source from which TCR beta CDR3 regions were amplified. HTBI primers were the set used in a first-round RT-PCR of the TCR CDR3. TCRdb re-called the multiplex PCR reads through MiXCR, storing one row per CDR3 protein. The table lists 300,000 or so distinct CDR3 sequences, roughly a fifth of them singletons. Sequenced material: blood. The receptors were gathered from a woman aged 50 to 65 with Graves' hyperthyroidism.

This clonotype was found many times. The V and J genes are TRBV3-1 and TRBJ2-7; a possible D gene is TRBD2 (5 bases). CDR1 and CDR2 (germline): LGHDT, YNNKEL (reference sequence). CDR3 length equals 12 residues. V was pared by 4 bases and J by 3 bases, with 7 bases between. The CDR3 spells CASSLGVYEQYF. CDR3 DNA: TGTGCCAGCAGCCTGGGAGTCTACGAGCAGTACTTC.

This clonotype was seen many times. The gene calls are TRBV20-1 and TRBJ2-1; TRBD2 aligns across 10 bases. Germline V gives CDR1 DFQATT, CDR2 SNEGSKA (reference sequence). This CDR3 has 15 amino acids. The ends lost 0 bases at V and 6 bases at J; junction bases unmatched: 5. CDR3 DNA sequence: TGCAGTGCTAGAGATTCGGGACTAGCGCTCAATGAGCAGTTCTTC. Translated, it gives CSARDSGLALNEQFF.

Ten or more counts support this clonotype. The CDR3 coding sequence is TGTGCCAGCAGTGAAGCGTCTAGCGGGAGTTTAGAGACCCAGTACTTC. Encoded protein: CASSEASSGSLETQYF. This chain connects TRBV2 to TRBJ2-5; 10 nucleotides agree with TRBD2. J lost 4 bases, V lost 0 bases, and 5 bases had no gene match. CDR1 SNHLY and CDR2 FYNNEI come from the germline V gene. CDR3 length equals 16 residues.

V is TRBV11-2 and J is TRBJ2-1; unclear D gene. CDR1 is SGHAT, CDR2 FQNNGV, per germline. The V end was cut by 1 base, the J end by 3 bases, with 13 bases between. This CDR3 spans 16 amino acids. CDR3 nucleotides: TGTGCCAGCAGCTTAGCAGTAGGGTCTCTCTACAATGAGCAGTTCTTC. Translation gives CASSLAVGSLYNEQFF.

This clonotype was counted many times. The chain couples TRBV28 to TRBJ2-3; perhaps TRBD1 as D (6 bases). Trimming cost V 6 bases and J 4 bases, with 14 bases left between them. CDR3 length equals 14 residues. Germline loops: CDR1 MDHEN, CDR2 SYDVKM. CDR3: CASSRQVRADTQYF. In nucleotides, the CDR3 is TGTGCCAGCAGCCGACAGGTTAGGGCAGATACGCAGTATTTT.

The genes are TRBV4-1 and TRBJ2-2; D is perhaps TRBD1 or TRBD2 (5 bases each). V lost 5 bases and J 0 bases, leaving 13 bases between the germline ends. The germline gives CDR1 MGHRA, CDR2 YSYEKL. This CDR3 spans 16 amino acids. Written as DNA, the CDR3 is TGCGCCAGCAGCGGTTCAGGGAGTTCGAACACCGGGGAGCTGTTTTTT. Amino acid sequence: CASSGSGSSNTGELFF.

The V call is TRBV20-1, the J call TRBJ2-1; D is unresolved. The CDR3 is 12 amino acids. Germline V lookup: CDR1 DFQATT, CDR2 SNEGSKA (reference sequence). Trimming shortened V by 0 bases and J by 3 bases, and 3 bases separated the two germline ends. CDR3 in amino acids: CSAREGYNEQFF. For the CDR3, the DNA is TGCAGTGCTAGAGAGGGCTACAATGAGCAGTTCTTC.

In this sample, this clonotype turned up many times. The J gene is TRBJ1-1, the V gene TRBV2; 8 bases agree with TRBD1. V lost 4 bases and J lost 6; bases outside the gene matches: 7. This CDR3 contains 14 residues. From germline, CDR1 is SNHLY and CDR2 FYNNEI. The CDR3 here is CASSATATGAEAFF. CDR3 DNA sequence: TGTGCCAGCAGTGCTACCGCGACAGGGGCTGAAGCTTTCTTT.

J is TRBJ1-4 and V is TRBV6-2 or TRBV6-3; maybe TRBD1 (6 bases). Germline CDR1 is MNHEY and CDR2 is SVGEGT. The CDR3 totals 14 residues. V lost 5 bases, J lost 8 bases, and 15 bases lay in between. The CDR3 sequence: CASSGWGAREKLFF. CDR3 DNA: TGTGCCAGCAGTGGGTGGGGGGCGCGAGAAAAACTGTTTTTT.

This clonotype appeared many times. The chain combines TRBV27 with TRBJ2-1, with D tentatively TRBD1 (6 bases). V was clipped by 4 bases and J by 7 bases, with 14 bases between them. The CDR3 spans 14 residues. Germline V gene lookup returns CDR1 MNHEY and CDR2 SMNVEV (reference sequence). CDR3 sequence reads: CASSSTGLGNEQFF. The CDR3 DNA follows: TGTGCCAGCAGTTCTACAGGGTTAGGTAATGAGCAGTTCTTC.

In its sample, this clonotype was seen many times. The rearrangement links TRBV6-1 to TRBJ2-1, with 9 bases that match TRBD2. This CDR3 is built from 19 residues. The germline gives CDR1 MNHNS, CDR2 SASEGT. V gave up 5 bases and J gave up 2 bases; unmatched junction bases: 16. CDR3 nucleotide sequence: TGTGCCAGCAGTTTATACCCACCGACTAGCGGAGGCCCCTACAATGAGCAGTTCTTC. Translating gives CASSLYPPTSGGPYNEQFF.

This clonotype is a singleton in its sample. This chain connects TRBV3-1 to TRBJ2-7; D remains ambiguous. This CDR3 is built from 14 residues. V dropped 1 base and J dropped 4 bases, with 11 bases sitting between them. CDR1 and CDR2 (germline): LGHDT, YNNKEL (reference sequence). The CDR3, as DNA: TGTGCCAGCAGCCAAGGAGTCGGGTGGTACGAGCAGTACTTC. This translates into CASSQGVGWYEQYF.

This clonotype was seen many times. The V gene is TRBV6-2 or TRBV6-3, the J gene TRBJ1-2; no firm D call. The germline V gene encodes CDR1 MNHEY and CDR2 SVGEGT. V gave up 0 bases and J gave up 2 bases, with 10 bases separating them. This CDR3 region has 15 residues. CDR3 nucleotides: TGTGCCAGCAGTTACTCGATCTTTATAAACTATGGCTACACCTTC. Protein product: CASSYSIFINYGYTF.

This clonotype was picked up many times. The CDR3 region has the DNA TGTGCCAGCAGTGAAGCAGCGCCCGGCTCCTACAATGAGCAGTTCTTC. This encodes CASSEAAPGSYNEQFF. V gene TRBV2 combines with J gene TRBJ2-1, with D unclear. The CDR3 covers 16 residues. Germline loops: CDR1 SNHLY, CDR2 FYNNEI. V was cut by 0 bases and J by 0 bases, with 9 bases left in between.

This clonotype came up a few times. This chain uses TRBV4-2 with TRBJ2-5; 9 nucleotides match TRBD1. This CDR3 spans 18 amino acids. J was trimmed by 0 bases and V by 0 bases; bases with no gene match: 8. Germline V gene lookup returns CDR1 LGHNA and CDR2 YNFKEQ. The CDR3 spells CASSQDPTGGGYQETQYF. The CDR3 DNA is TGTGCCAGCAGCCAAGACCCTACAGGGGGCGGGTACCAAGAGACCCAGTACTTC.

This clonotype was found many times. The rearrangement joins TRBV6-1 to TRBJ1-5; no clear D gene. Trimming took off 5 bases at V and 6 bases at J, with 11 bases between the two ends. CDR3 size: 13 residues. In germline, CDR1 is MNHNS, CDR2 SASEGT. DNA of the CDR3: TGTGCCAGCAGTTTATCGGGAACTCAGCCCCAGCATTTT. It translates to CASSLSGTQPQHF.

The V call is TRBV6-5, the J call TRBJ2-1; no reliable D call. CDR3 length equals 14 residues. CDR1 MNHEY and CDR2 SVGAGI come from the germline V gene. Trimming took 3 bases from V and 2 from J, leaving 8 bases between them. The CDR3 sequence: CASSYSNAYNEQFF. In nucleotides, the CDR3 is TGTGCCAGCAGTTATTCGAACGCCTACAATGAGCAGTTCTTC.

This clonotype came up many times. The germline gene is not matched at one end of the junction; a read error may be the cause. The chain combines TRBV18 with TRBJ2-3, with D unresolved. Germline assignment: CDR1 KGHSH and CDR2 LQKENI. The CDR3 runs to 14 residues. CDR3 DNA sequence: TGTACCAGCTCACCACCTGTTTGGACAGATACGCAGTATTTT. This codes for CTSSPPVWTDTQYF.

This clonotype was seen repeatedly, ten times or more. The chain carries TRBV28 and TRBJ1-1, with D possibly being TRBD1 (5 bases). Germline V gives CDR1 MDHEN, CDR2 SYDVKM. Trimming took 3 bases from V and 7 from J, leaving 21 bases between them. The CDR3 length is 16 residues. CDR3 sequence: CASSFYLGRDIGEAFF. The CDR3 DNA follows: TGTGCCAGCAGTTTTTATTTAGGCAGGGATATCGGTGAAGCTTTCTTT.

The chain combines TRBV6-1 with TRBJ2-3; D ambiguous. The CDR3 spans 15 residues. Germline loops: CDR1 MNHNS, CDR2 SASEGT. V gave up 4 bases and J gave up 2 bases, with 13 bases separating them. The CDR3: CASSVEGLNTDTQYF. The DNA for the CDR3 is TGTGCCAGCAGTGTGGAAGGCTTAAACACAGATACGCAGTATTTT.

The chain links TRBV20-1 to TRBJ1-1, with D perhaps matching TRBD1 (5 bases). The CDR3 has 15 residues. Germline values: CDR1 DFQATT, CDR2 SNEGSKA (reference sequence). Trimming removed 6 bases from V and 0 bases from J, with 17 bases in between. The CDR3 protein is CSAERFGTVNTEAFF. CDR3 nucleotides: TGCAGTGCCGAACGTTTTGGGACCGTGAACACTGAAGCTTTCTTT.

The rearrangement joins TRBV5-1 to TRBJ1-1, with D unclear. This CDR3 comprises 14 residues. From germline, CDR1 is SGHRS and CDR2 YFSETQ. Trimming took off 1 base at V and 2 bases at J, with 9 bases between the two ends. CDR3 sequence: CASSLNSDNTEAFF. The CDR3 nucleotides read TGCGCCAGCAGCTTGAACAGTGATAACACTGAAGCTTTCTTT. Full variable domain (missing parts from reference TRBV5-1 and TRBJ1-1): KAGVTQTPRYLIKTRGQQVTLSCSPISGHRSVSWYQQTPGQGLQFLFEYFSETQRNKGNFPGRFSGRQFSNSRSEMNVSTLELGDSALYLCASSLNSDNTEAFFGQGTRLTVV.

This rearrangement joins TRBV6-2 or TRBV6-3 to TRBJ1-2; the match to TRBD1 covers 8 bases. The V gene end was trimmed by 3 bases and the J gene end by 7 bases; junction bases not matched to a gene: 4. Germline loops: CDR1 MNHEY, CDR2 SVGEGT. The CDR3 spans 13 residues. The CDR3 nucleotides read TGTGCCAGCAGTTATCAGGGGGCGTCTGGCTACACCTTC. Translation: CASSYQGASGYTF.

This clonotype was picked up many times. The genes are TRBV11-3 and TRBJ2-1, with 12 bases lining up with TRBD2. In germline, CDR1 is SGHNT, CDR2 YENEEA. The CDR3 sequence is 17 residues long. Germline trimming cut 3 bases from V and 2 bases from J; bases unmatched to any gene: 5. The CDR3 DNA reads TGTGCCAGCAGCTTCGGACTAGCGGGATCCCCCTACAATGAGCAGTTCTTC. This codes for CASSFGLAGSPYNEQFF.

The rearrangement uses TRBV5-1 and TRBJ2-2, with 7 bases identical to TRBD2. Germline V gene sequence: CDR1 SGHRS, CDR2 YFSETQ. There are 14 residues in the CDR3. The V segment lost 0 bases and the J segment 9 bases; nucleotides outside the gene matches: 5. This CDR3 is CASSLAGLPRELFF. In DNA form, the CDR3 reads TGCGCCAGCAGCTTGGCGGGACTACCCAGGGAGCTGTTTTTT.

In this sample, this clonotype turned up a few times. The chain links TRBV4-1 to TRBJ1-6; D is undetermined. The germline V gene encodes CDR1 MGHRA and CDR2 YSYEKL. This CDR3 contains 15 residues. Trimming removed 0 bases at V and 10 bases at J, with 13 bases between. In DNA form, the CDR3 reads TGCGCCAGCAGCCAAGATGGGGTAGACCGGTCACCCCTCCACTTT. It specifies CASSQDGVDRSPLHF.

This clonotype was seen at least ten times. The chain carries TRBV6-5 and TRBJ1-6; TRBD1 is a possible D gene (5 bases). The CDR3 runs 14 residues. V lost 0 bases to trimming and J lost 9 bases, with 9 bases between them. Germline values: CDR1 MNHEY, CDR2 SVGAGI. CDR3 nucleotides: TGTGCCAGCAGTTACTCGGAAGGGGCTTCACCCCTCCACTTT. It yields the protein CASSYSEGASPLHF.